The 19 T cell receptor beta chains in this list originate from one sample, sequenced in a study of CD8 T cells in Susac syndrome. After extraction with the RNeasy kit, roughly 0.5 to 1 ug of the RNA was reverse transcribed using random hexamers. TCRdb reprocessed the immunoSEQ multiplex PCR reads via MiXCR and lists one record per CDR3 protein. The sample includes around 77,000 distinct CDR3 sequences, roughly 95% of them seen just once. Material for sequencing was CD4+ T cells from PBMCs. The receptors originated from a human donor with multiple sclerosis.

The V gene is TRBV12-3 or TRBV12-4, the J gene TRBJ2-1, with D perhaps TRBD1 (5 bases). Trimming cost V 6 bases and J 4 bases, with 10 bases left between them. This CDR3 region has 13 residues. In DNA form, the CDR3 reads TGTGCCAGCAGAAGGGGCCAGTACAATGAGCAGTTCTTC. Translated: CASRRGQYNEQFF.

The chain employs TRBV11-3 and TRBJ2-3; D tentatively reads TRBD1 or TRBD2 (6 bases each). The CDR3 runs to 15 residues. With 5 bases removed from V and 5 bases from J, the gap between germline ends came to 17 bases. Germline V gives CDR1 SGHNT, CDR2 YENEEA. The CDR3 region is CASSQGTGALDTQYF. In nucleotides, the CDR3 is TGTGCCAGCAGCCAAGGGACGGGGGCCCTAGATACGCAGTATTTT.

This chain joins TRBV3-1 and TRBJ1-5, with D tentatively TRBD1 (6 bases). Germline CDR1 is LGHDT and CDR2 is YNNKEL (reference sequence). The CDR3 consists of 14 residues. V shed 4 bases and J shed 4 bases, with 11 bases lying between them. The CDR3 region is CASSPGAVNQPQHF. The CDR3 bases are TGTGCCAGCAGCCCAGGGGCAGTTAATCAGCCCCAGCATTTT.

The V gene is TRBV12-3 or TRBV12-4, the J gene TRBJ1-1, with 8 bases lining up with TRBD1. Losses at the gene ends were 8 bases for V and 5 bases for J; bases not matched to a gene: 7. There are 13 residues in the CDR3. DNA of the CDR3: TGTGCCAGCTGGAACAGGGGGAGAACTGAAGCTTTCTTT. Translation gives CASWNRGRTEAFF.

The CDR3 here is CASSLRDKQETQYF. CDR3 DNA sequence: TGCGCCAGCAGCCTTCGGGACAAACAAGAGACCCAGTACTTC. The rearrangement links TRBV5-1 to TRBJ2-5; weak D call: TRBD1 (6 bases). Trimming shortened V by 4 bases and J by 2 bases, and 12 bases separated the two germline ends. The CDR3 is made up of 14 amino acids. Germline lookup yields CDR1 SGHRS and CDR2 YFSETQ.

The gene calls are TRBV4-1 and TRBJ2-1, with 11 bases identical to TRBD2. V was clipped by 0 bases and J by 7 bases; unmatched bases: 5. The CDR3 is made up of 16 amino acids. Germline CDR1 and CDR2: MGHRA and YSYEKL. The CDR3 nucleotides are TGCGCCAGCAGCCAAGATACTAGCGGGGGTTTAAATGAGCAGTTCTTC. Amino acid sequence: CASSQDTSGGLNEQFF.

V is TRBV27 and J is TRBJ1-2, with 8 bases fitting TRBD1. This CDR3 has 15 amino acids. CDR1 is MNHEY, CDR2 SMNVEV, per germline (reference sequence). V lost 5 bases and J lost 4; bases outside the gene matches: 9. The chain's CDR3 is CASSPRDRPLYGYTF. CDR3 sequence (DNA): TGTGCCAGCAGTCCCCGGGACAGGCCTCTCTATGGCTACACCTTC.

The chain combines TRBV2 with TRBJ2-3; D uncertain. Trimming removed 5 bases at V and 8 bases at J, with 23 bases between. The CDR3 spans 16 residues. CDR1 is SNHLY and CDR2 is FYNNEI in the germline V gene. The CDR3 coding sequence is TGTGCCAGCAGTCCCGACCGACCAGAGGCAGGCGGTACGCAGTATTTT. This sequence encodes CASSPDRPEAGGTQYF.

The chain's CDR3 is CSARGRKGQNYNEQFF. The DNA for the CDR3 is TGCAGTGCTAGAGGCCGGAAGGGACAAAACTACAATGAGCAGTTCTTC. This sequence joins TRBV20-1 and TRBJ2-1, with D possibly TRBD1 on 6 matching bases. CDR3 length: 16 amino acids. From germline, CDR1 is DFQATT and CDR2 SNEGSKA (reference sequence). The ends were cut back, 1 base at V and 3 bases at J, with 16 bases in the middle.

This chain joins TRBV12-3 or TRBV12-4 and TRBJ2-7; D is perhaps TRBD2 (6 bases). V lost 3 bases and J lost 2, with 20 bases in between. This CDR3 spans 17 amino acids. DNA for the CDR3: TGTGCCAGCAGTTTTGGGGTTTGGGGTGGAGGGCCCTACGAGCAGTACTTC. Its protein product is CASSFGVWGGGPYEQYF.

This chain joins TRBV5-1 and TRBJ2-5; D not resolved. The CDR3 runs to 14 residues. With 3 bases removed from V and 4 bases from J, the gap between germline ends came to 13 bases. Looked up from germline, CDR1 is SGHRS and CDR2 is YFSETQ. The CDR3 protein is CASSWMGSGETQYF. In nucleotides, the CDR3 is TGCGCCAGCAGCTGGATGGGTTCTGGAGAGACCCAGTACTTC.

The chain joins TRBV12-3 or TRBV12-4 to TRBJ2-7, with D hard to call. The CDR3 is 19 amino acids. Trimming shortened V by 1 base and J by 3 bases, and 25 bases separated the two germline ends. In nucleotides, the CDR3 is TGTGCCAGCAGTTTAGATTTTAGGGTGGACGGTCAGTACAGCTACGAGCAGTACTTC. Protein sequence: CASSLDFRVDGQYSYEQYF.

A single count supports this clonotype. The J gene is TRBJ2-5, the V gene TRBV6-5; 10 positions match TRBD1. The V and J ends lost 8 bases and 4 bases, in that order; junction bases with no gene match: 1. Germline V CDR1 and CDR2: MNHEY, SVGAGI. This CDR3 is built from 12 residues. The CDR3 nucleotides are TGTGCCAGCCGGACAGGGGGAGAGACCCAGTACTTC. This encodes CASRTGGETQYF.

The chain couples TRBV11-2 to TRBJ2-1, with TRBD2 matching over 11 bases. This CDR3 is 21 amino acids long. Germline V lookup: CDR1 SGHAT, CDR2 FQNNGV. The J segment lost 4 bases and the V segment lost 4 bases, leaving 21 bases of the junction unmatched. CDR3 nucleotides: TGTGCCAGCAGCTCCAAATTAGGGACTAGCGGCCTGCAACCGGGTTACAATGAGCAGTTCTTC. Protein product: CASSSKLGTSGLQPGYNEQFF.

The genes are TRBV6-2 or TRBV6-3 and TRBJ2-1, with D possibly TRBD1 on 5 matching bases. The germline V gene has CDR1 MNHEY and CDR2 SVGEGT. The CDR3 totals 12 residues. The germline V and J ends were trimmed by 4 bases and 8 bases, with 9 bases remaining between them. CDR3 sequence reads: CASSSRVDEQFF. The CDR3 coding sequence is TGTGCCAGCAGTTCCAGGGTCGATGAGCAGTTCTTC.

This clonotype has a single count. V and J are TRBV24-1 and TRBJ2-3; either TRBD1 or TRBD2 may supply D (5 bases each). Deletions cut 4 bases from V and 6 bases from J, with 19 bases between. The CDR3 loop spans 16 amino acids. CDR1 KGHDR and CDR2 SFDVKD come from the germline V gene. CDR3 sequence: CATSDDKGTGPDTQYF. CDR3 nucleotides: TGTGCCACCAGTGACGATAAAGGGACCGGGCCGGATACGCAGTATTTT.

This clonotype was recorded only once. This chain links TRBV11-2 with TRBJ1-1; 7 bases line up with TRBD1. Trimming at V came to 4 bases and at J to 4 bases, leaving 9 bases not matched to a gene. Germline V gene data show CDR1 as SGHAT and CDR2 as FQNNGV. The CDR3 spans 15 residues. The CDR3 region has the DNA TGTGCCAGCAGCTCGCTACAGGGGAGAGGCACTGAAGCTTTCTTT. Its translation: CASSSLQGRGTEAFF. The whole variable domain, filled in from reference TRBV11-2 and TRBJ1-1, reads EAGVAQSPRYKIIEKRQSVAFWCNPISGHATLYWYQQILGQGPKLLIQFQNNGVVDDSQLPKDRFSAERLKGVDSTLKIQPAKLEDSAVYLCASSSLQGRGTEAFFGQGTRLTVV.

The chain has TRBV3-1 and TRBJ2-2; D ambiguous. V was pared by 1 base and J by 6 bases, with 6 bases between. Germline loops: CDR1 LGHDT, CDR2 YNNKEL (reference sequence). This CDR3 has 13 amino acids. As DNA, the CDR3 is TGTGCCAGCAGCCAAGTGTTCCCCGGGGAGCTGTTTTTT. Amino acid sequence: CASSQVFPGELFF.

J is TRBJ2-7 and V is TRBV7-8; D gene uncertain. Germline CDR1 and CDR2: SGHVS and FQNEAQ. V dropped 1 base and J dropped 2 bases, with 15 bases sitting between them. The CDR3 is 16 amino acids. CDR3 protein: CASSLVFRQAAYEQYF. The CDR3 DNA sequence: TGTGCCAGCAGCTTAGTATTCAGGCAGGCCGCCTACGAGCAGTACTTC.